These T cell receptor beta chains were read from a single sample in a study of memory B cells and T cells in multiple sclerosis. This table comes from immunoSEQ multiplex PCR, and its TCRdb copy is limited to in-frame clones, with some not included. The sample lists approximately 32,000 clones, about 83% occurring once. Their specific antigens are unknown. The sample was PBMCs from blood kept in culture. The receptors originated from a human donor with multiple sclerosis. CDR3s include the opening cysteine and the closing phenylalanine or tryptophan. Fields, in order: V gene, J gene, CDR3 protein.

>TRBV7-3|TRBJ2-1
CASSLTPGNEQFF
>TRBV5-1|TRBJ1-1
CASSLAGRNTEAFF
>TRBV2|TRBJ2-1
CASSDSGSADNEQFF
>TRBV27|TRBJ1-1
CASSLSAGVVNTEAFF
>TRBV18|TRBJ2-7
CASSPQTGPYEQYF
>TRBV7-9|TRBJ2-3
CASSRAGGITDTQYF
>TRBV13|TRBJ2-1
CASSSLPGDRYNEQFF
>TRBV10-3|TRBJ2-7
CAISEGTGGYEQYF
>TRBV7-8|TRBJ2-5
CASSRLSGREHRETQYF
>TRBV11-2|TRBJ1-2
CASEGQEYYGYTF
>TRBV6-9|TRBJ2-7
CASSYPDREFPYEQYF
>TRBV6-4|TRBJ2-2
CASRDPNTGELFF
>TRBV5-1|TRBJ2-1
CASSQGLAPTLSYNEQFF